Ten or more counts support the clone carrying this TCR beta chain. Its antigen is not known. The CDR3 extends 3 residues past the end of the read, so its final part is completed from the germline J gene. Per the germline V gene, CDR1 is LNHDA and CDR2 is SQIVND (reference sequence). This CDR3 comprises 14 residues. V was shortened by 7 bases and J by 1 base, with 12 bases between the two germline ends. The sample comes from a study of T cell clonality in common variable immunodeficiency. Study-level points and caveats: CVID subjects showed higher TCRbeta clonality than healthy controls.

The method was immunoSEQ multiplex PCR; TCRdb's version includes in-frame clones alone and lacks a portion of them. The sample contains about 39,000 clones, none of them singletons. The TCR originated in a person aged 18 to 70 in good health. Source material: peripheral blood mononuclear cells. V usage is TRBV19 and J usage is TRBJ2-3; D is possibly TRBD1 (5 bases). CDR3 bases read: TGTGCCAGTACTTTAGGGGTACGCACAGATACG. Its translation: CASTLGVRTDT. The full CDR3 reads CASTLGVRTDTQYF.